This T cell receptor (beta chain) was recovered during a study of graft-versus-host responses after intestinal transplantation. Study as a whole: Each transplant was multivisceral, liver-intestinal, or isolated intestinal. Once they had received anti-thymocyte globulin induction, all recipients took tacrolimus and steroids for two to three years.

Concerning this clone itself: The antigen remains undetermined.

The assay was immunoSEQ multiplex PCR, and TCRdb's table has in-frame clones only and misses some. The sample holds about 100,000 clones; roughly 87% are singletons and the top ten take over 0.6%. The source of this sequence is a human donor who was the organ donor for an intestinal transplant. The sample consisted of unstimulated CD4+ T cells sorted from spleen or lymph node cells, taken before transplant.

Here the CDR3 reads CASRLQDRGPYGYTF. In DNA form, the CDR3 reads TGCGCCAGCAGATTGCAGGACAGGGGCCCTTATGGCTACACCTTC. The chain has TRBV5-1 and TRBJ1-2, with 9 bases identical to TRBD1. The length of the CDR3 is 15 residues. CDR1 is SGHRS and CDR2 is YFSETQ in the germline V gene. With 5 bases clipped from V and 5 bases from J, the junction kept 10 bases outside the gene matches.